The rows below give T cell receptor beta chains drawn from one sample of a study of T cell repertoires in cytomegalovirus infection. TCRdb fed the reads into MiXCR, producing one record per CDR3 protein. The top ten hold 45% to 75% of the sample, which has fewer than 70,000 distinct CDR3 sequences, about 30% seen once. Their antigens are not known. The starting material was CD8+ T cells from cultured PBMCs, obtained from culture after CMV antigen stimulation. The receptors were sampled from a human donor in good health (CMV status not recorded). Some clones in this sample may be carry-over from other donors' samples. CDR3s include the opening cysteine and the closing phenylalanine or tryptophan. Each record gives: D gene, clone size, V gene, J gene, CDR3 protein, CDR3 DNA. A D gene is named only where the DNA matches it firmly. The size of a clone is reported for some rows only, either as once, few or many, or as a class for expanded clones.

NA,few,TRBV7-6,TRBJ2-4,CASSFGASAKNIQYF,TGTGCCAGCAGCTTCGGAGCGTCCGCCAAAAACATTCAGTACTTC
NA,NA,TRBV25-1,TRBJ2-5,CASSERNGETQYF,TGTGCCAGCAGTGAAAGGAATGGGGAGACCCAGTACTTC
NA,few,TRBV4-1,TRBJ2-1,CASSQDFGTAYNEQFF,TGCGCCAGCAGCCAAGATTTTGGGACTGCCTACAATGAGCAGTTCTTC
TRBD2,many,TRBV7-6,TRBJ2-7,CASSLESALAVGFYEQYF,TGTGCCAGCAGCTTAGAATCAGCGCTAGCGGTGGGGTTCTACGAGCAGTACTTC
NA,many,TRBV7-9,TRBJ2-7,CASSPLPGHGEEQYF,TGTGCCAGCAGCCCCCTACCGGGGCACGGGGAAGAGCAGTACTTC
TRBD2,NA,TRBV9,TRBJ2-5,CASSSRTSGIGETQYF,TGTGCCAGCAGCTCTAGGACTAGCGGGATTGGGGAGACCCAGTACTTC
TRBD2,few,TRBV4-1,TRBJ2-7,CASSQEGAGGYEQYF,TGCGCCAGCAGCCAAGAAGGAGCGGGGGGCTACGAGCAGTACTTC
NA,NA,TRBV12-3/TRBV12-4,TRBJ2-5,CASSPPGDLLQETQYF,TGTGCCAGCAGTCCCCCAGGGGACCTACTGCAAGAGACCCAGTACTTC
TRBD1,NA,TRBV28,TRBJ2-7,CASSSNIYGQGNSYEQYF,TGTGCCAGCAGTTCCAATATATATGGACAGGGAAACTCCTACGAGCAGTACTTC
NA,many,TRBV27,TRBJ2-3,CASSLAAGWTDTQYF,TGTGCCAGCAGTTTAGCGGCAGGATGGACAGATACGCAGTATTTT
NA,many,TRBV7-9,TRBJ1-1,CASSREVNTEAFF,TGTGCCAGCAGTCGCGAGGTAAACACTGAAGCTTTCTTT
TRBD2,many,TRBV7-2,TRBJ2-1,CASSLELASGVYNEQFF,TGTGCCAGCAGCTTAGAATTGGCTAGCGGGGTCTACAATGAGCAGTTCTTC
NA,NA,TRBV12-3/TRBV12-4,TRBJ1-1,CASSLGYTEAFF,TGTGCCAGTAGTTTAGGGTACACTGAAGCTTTCTTT
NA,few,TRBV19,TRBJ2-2,CASSISTGNTGELFF,TGTGCCAGTAGTATATCGACAGGGAACACCGGGGAGCTGTTTTTT
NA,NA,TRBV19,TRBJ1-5,CASSIGVASNQPQHF,TGTGCCAGTAGTATAGGGGTGGCAAGCAATCAGCCCCAGCATTTT
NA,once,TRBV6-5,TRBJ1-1,CASSYSGVTPNTEAFF,TGTGCCAGCAGTTACTCGGGAGTGACACCTAACACTGAAGCTTTCTTT
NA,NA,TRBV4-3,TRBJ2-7,CASSLALKGSHEQYF,TGCGCCAGCAGCCTCGCATTGAAAGGGTCCCACGAGCAGTACTTC
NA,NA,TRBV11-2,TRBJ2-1,CASSLEQGRSEQFF,TGTGCCAGCAGCTTAGAACAGGGAAGGAGTGAGCAGTTCTTC
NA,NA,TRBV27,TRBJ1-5,CASSFIGLGQPQHF,TGTGCCAGCAGTTTTATAGGGCTAGGACAGCCCCAGCATTTT
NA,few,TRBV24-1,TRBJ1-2,CATSGPPLYGYTF,TGTGCCACCAGTGGGCCGCCGCTGTATGGCTACACCTTC
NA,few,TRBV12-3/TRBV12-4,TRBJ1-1,CATRQAPATEAFF,TGTGCCACCAGACAGGCCCCGGCCACTGAAGCTTTCTTT
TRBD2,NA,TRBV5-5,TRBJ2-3,CASSFMASGTADTQYF,TGTGCCAGCAGCTTCATGGCTAGCGGAACGGCAGATACGCAGTATTTT
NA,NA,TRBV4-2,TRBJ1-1,CASSQGRTEAFF,TGTGCCAGCAGCCAGGGGAGGACTGAAGCTTTCTTT
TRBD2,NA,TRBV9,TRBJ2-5,CASSREGWYQETQYF,TGTGCCAGCAGCCGGGAGGGTTGGTACCAAGAGACCCAGTACTTC
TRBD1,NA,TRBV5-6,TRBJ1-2,CASSPGTGWGYTF,TGTGCCAGCAGCCCGGGGACAGGGTGGGGCTACACCTTC
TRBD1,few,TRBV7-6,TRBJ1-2,CASSNGQGDGGYTF,TGTGCCAGCAGCAACGGACAGGGGGATGGTGGCTACACCTTC
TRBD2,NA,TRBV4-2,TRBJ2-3,CASSQRSGGARDTQYF,TGTGCCAGCAGCCAAAGGAGCGGGGGGGCTAGAGATACGCAGTATTTT
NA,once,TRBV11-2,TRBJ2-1,CASSSAGGWDEQFF,TGTGCCAGCAGCTCCGCCGGGGGCTGGGATGAGCAGTTCTTC
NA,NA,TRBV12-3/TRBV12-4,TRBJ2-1,CASGRAGTYNEQFF,TGTGCCAGCGGCCGTGCGGGAACCTACAATGAGCAGTTCTTC
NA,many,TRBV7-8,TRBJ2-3,CASSLASNTGLRTDTQYF,TGTGCCAGCAGCTTAGCCTCCAACACGGGATTACGAACAGATACGCAGTATTTT
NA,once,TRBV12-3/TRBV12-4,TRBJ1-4,CASSPGTEKLFF,TGTGCCAGCAGCCCAGGGACCGAAAAACTGTTTTTT
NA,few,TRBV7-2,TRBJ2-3,CASSLVGGGGDTQYF,TGTGCCAGCAGCTTAGTGGGCGGGGGCGGTGATACGCAGTATTTT
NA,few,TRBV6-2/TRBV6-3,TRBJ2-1,CASSSSGYNEQFF,TGTGCCAGCAGTTCCAGTGGGTACAATGAGCAGTTCTTC
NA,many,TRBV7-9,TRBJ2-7,CASSSTAYEQYF,TGTGCCAGCAGCTCCACAGCCTACGAGCAGTACTTC
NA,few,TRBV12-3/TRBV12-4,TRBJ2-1,CASRTSGAWEQFF,TGTGCCAGCAGGACTTCAGGGGCATGGGAGCAGTTCTTC
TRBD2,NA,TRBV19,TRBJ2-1,CASSIGLAGHNEQFF,TGTGCCAGTAGTATTGGACTAGCGGGCCACAATGAGCAGTTCTTC
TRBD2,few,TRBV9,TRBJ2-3,CASSASQGGVTDTQYF,TGTGCCAGCAGCGCCTCCCAGGGAGGGGTAACAGATACGCAGTATTTT
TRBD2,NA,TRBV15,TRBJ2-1,CATSREASGGSPYNEQFF,TGTGCCACCAGCAGGGAGGCTAGCGGGGGTTCCCCCTACAATGAGCAGTTCTTC
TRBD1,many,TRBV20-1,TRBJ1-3,CSAIPLRDSSGNTIYF,TGCAGTGCAATACCTCTCCGGGACAGCTCTGGAAACACCATATATTTT
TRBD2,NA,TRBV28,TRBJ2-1,CASSLFPRDIAGLSYNEQFF,TGTGCCAGCAGTTTATTCCCCAGGGACATAGCGGGACTCTCCTACAATGAGCAGTTCTTC
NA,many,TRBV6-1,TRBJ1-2,CATGVGDYGYTF,TGTGCCACCGGGGTGGGGGACTATGGCTACACCTTC
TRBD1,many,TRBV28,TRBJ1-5,CASRRDSGNQPQHF,TGTGCCAGCAGGCGGGACAGCGGCAATCAGCCCCAGCATTTT
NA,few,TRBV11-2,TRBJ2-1,CASSSSETMNEQFF,TGTGCCAGCAGCTCATCAGAGACTATGAATGAGCAGTTCTTC
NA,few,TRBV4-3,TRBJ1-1,CASSQDQTGRDEAFF,TGCGCCAGCAGCCAAGACCAGACGGGGCGGGATGAAGCTTTCTTT
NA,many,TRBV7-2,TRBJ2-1,CASSSFLGGRTHEQFF,TGTGCCAGCAGCAGCTTCTTGGGGGGGCGCACCCATGAGCAGTTCTTC
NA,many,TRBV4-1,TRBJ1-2,CASSQDLWTGLYTF,TGCGCCAGCAGCCAAGATCTCTGGACGGGACTTTACACCTTC
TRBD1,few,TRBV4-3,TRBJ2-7,CASSQGTGDGEQYF,TGCGCCAGCAGCCAAGGGACAGGGGACGGAGAGCAGTACTTC
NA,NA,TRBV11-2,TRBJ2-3,CASSHNPPRATDTQYF,TGTGCCAGCAGCCATAATCCGCCAAGGGCCACAGATACGCAGTATTTT
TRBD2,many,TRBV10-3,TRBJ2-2,CAISATIAGGPRNTGELFF,TGTGCCATCAGTGCCACTATAGCGGGAGGGCCAAGAAACACCGGGGAGCTGTTTTTT
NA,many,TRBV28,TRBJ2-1,CASSDFYNEQFF,TGTGCCAGCAGCGATTTCTACAATGAGCAGTTCTTC
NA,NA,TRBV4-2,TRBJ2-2,CASSEDSANTGELFF,TGTGCCAGCAGCGAGGACTCCGCGAACACCGGGGAGCTGTTTTTT
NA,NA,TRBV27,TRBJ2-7,CASGPGEQYF,TGTGCCAGCGGGCCCGGCGAGCAGTACTTC
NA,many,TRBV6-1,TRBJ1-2,CASSEDPRGTNYGYTF,TGTGCCAGCAGTGAAGATCCAAGGGGAACCAACTATGGCTACACCTTC
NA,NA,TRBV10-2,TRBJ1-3,CASSEGPTRNSGNTIYF,TGCGCCAGCAGTGAGGGTCCTACTCGCAACTCTGGAAACACCATATATTTT
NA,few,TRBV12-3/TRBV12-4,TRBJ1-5,CASSASSEGQPQHF,TGTGCCAGCAGTGCATCCTCGGAGGGTCAGCCCCAGCATTTT